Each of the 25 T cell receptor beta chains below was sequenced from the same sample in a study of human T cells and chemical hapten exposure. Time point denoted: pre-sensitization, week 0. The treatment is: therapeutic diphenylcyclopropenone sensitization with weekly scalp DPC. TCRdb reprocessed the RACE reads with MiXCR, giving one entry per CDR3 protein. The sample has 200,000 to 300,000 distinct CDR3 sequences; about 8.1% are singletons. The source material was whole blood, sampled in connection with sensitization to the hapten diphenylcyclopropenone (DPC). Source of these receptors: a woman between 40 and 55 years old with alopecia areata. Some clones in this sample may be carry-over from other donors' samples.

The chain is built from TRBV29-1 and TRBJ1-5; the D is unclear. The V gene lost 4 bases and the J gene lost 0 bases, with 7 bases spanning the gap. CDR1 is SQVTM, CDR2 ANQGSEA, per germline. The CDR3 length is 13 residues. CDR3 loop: CSVVANSNQPQHF. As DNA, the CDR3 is TGCAGCGTTGTCGCTAATAGCAATCAGCCCCAGCATTTT.

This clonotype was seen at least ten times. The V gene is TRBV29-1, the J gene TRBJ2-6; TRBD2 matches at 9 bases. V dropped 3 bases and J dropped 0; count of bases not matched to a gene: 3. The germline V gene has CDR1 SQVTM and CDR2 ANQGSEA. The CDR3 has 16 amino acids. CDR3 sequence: CSVETSGYSGANVLTF. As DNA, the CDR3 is TGCAGCGTTGAGACTAGCGGCTACTCTGGGGCCAACGTCCTGACTTTC.

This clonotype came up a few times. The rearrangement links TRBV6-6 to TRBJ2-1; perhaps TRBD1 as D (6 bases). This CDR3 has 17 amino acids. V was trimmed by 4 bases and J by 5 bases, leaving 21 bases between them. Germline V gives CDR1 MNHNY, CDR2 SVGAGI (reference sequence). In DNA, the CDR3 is TGTGCCAGCAGTTTACCAAACCGGGACAAAGCAAACAATGAGCAGTTCTTC. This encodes CASSLPNRDKANNEQFF.

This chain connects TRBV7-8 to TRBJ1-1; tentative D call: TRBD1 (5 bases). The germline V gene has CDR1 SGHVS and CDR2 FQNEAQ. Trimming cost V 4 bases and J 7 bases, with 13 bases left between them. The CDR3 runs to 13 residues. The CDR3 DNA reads TGTGCCAGCAGCTGGGGGAGGTCAGTTGAAGCTTTCTTT. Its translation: CASSWGRSVEAFF.

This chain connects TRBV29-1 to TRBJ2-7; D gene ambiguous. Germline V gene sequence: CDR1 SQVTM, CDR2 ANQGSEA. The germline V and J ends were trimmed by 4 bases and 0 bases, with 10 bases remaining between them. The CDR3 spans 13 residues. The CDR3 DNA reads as TGCAGCGTTGTAGGGTTCCCCTCCTACGAGCAGTACTTC. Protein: CSVVGFPSYEQYF.

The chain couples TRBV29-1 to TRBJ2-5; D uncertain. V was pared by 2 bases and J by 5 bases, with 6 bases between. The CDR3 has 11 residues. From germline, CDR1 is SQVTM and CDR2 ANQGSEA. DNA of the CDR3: TGCAGCGTTGAAAGCCTGGAGACCCAGTACTTC. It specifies CSVESLETQYF.

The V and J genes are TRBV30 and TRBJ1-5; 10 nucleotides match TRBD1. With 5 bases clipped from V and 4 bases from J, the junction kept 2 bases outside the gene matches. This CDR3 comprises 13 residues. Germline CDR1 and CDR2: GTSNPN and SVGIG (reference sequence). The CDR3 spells CAWGQGVNQPQHF. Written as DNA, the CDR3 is TGTGCCTGGGGACAGGGGGTAAATCAGCCCCAGCATTTT.

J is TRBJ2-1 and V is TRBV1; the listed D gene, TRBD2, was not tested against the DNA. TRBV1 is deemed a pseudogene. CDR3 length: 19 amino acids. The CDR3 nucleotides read TGCACCAGCAGCCCCTCCGGGACTAGCGGGAGGGTCTCCTACAATGAGCAGTTCTTC. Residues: CTSSPSGTSGRVSYNEQFF.

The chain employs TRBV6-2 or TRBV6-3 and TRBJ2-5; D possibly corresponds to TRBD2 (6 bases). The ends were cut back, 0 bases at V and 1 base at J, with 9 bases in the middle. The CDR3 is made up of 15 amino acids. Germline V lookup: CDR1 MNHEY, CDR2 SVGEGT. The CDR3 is CASSYSRRVQETQYF. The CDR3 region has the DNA TGTGCCAGCAGTTACTCTCGGAGGGTCCAAGAGACCCAGTACTTC.

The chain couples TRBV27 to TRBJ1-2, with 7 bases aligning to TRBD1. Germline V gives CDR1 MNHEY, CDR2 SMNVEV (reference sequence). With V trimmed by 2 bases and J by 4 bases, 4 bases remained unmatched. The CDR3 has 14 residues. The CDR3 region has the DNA TGTGCCAGCAGTTTAAAGCCAGGGGGCTATGGCTACACCTTC. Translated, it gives CASSLKPGGYGYTF.

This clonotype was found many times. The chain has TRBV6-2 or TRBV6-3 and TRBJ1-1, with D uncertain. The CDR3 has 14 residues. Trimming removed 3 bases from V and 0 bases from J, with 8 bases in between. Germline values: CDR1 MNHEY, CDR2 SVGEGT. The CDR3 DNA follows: TGTGCCAGCAGTTATCCATCAGTGAACACTGAAGCTTTCTTT. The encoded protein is CASSYPSVNTEAFF.

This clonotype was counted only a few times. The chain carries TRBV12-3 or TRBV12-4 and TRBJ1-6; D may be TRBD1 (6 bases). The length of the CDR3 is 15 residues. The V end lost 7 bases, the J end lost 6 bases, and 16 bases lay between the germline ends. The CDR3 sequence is CASIGSGTPNSPLHF. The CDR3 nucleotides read TGTGCCAGCATCGGCAGCGGGACACCTAATTCACCCCTCCACTTT.

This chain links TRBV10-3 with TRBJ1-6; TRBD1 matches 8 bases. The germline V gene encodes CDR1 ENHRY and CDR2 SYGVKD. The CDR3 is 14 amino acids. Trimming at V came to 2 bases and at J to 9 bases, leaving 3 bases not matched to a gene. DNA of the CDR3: TGTGCCATCAGTGAGGGAGACAGGGGTTCACCCCTCCACTTT. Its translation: CAISEGDRGSPLHF.

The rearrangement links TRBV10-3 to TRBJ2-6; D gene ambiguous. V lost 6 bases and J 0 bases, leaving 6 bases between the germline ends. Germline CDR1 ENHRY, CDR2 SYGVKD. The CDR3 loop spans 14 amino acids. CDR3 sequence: CAISISSGANVLTF. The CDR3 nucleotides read TGTGCCATCAGCATTAGCTCTGGGGCCAACGTCCTGACTTTC.

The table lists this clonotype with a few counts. This CDR3 reads CASSLVPRSSGANVLTF. The DNA of the CDR3 is TGTGCCAGCAGCTTGGTTCCGCGTAGCTCTGGGGCCAACGTCCTGACTTTC. The chain combines TRBV5-5 with TRBJ2-6; the D is unclear. V lost 0 bases and J 0 bases, leaving 10 bases between the germline ends. CDR3 length equals 17 residues. CDR1 is SGHKS, CDR2 YYEKEE, per germline (reference sequence).

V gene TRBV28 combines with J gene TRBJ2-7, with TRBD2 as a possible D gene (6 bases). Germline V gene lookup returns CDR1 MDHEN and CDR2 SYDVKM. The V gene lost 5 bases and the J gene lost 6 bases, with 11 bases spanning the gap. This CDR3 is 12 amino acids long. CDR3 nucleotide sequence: TGTGCCAGCAGTACGCAGGGAGGCGAGCAGTACTTC. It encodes CASSTQGGEQYF.

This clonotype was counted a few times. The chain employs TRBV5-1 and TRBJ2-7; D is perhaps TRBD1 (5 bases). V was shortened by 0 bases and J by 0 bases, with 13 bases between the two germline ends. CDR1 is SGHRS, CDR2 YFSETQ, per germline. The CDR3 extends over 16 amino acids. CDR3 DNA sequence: TGCGCCAGCAGCTTGGTTTCGGACACCTACTCCTACGAGCAGTACTTC. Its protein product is CASSLVSDTYSYEQYF. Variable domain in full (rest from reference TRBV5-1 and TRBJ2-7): KAGVTQTPRYLIKTRGQQVTLSCSPISGHRSVSWYQQTPGQGLQFLFEYFSETQRNKGNFPGRFSGRQFSNSRSEMNVSTLELGDSALYLCASSLVSDTYSYEQYFGPGTRLTVT.

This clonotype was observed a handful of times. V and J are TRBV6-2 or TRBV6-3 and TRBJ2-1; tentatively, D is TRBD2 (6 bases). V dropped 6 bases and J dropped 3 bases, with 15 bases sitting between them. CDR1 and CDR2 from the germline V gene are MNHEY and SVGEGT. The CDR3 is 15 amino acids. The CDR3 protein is CASSLAATNYNEQFF. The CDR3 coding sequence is TGTGCCAGCAGCTTAGCGGCCACCAACTACAATGAGCAGTTCTTC.

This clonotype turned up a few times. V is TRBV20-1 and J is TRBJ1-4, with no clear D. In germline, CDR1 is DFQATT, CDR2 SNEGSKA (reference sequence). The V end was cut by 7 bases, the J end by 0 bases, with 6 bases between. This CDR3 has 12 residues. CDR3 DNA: TGCAGTGTACAGTCAACTAATGAAAAACTGTTTTTT. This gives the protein CSVQSTNEKLFF.

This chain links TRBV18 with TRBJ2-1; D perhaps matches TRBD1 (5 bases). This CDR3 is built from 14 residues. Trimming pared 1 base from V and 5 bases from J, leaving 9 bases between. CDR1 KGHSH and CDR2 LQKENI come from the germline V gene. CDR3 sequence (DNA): TGTGCCAGCTCACCACAGGGGCTAAACAATGAGCAGTTCTTC. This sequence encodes CASSPQGLNNEQFF.

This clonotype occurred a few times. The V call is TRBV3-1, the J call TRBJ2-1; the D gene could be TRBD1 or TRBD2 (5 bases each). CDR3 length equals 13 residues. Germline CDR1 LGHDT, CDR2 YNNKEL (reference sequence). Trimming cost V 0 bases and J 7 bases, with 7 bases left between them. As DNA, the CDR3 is TGTGCCAGCAGCCAAGATGGGGGAAATGAGCAGTTCTTC. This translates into CASSQDGGNEQFF.

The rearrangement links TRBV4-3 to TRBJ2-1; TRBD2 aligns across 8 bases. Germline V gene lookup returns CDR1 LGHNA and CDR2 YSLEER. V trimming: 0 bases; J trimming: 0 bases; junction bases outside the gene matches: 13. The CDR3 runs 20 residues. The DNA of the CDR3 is TGCGCCAGCAGCCAAGACGGGTTAGCGGGACCAAGTAGCTCCTACAATGAGCAGTTCTTC. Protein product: CASSQDGLAGPSSSYNEQFF.

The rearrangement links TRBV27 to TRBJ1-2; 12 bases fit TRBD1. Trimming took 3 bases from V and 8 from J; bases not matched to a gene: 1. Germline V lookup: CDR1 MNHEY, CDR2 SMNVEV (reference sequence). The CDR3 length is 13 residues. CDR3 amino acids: CASSLGQGAGYTF. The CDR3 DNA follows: TGTGCCAGCAGTTTGGGACAGGGGGCGGGCTACACCTTC.

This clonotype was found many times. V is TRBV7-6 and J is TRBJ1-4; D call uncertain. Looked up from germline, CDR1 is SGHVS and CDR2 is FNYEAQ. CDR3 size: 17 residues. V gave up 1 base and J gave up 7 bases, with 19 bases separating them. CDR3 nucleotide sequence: TGTGCCAGCAGCTTAGAGGTTGGGTTGGGGAGCGGTGAAAAACTGTTTTTT. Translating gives CASSLEVGLGSGEKLFF.

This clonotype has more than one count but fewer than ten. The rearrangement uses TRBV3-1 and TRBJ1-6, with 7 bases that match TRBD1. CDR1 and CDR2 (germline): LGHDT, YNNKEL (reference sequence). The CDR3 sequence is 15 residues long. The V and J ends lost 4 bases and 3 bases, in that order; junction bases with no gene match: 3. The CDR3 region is CASSPGQNYNSPLHF. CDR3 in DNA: TGTGCCAGCAGCCCGGGACAGAACTATAATTCACCCCTCCACTTT.